Only a few counts were recorded for the clone carrying this TCR beta chain. Antigen specificity is unknown. TCRdb redid the calling of the reads with MiXCR, one entry per CDR3 protein. The table has tens of thousands of distinct CDR3 sequences, about 24% seen once. This entry belongs to a study of T cell repertoires in cytomegalovirus infection. The overall study: Public TCR beta signature analysis indicated the presence of both CMV infection and matching HLA type. Study conclusions and caveats: Cumulated frequencies of public TCR beta families served to identify carriers of CMV plus the relevant HLA. The study found HLA-C-restricted CMV-specific TCR beta clonotypes dominating the ex vivo response.

V was cut by 0 bases and J by 2 bases, with 7 bases left in between. This CDR3 spans 14 amino acids. Germline V gene data show CDR1 as MNHEY and CDR2 as SMNVEV (reference sequence). The sample in question was CD8+ T cells from cultured PBMCs, obtained from culture after CMV antigen stimulation. J is TRBJ2-5 and V is TRBV27; D uncertain. This clonotype was obtained from a human donor in good health (CMV status not recorded). Some clones in this sample may be carry-over from other donors' samples. Here the CDR3 reads CASSLSNSQETQYF. The CDR3 DNA follows: TGTGCCAGCAGTTTATCCAACAGTCAAGAGACCCAGTACTTC.